What follows describes a single TCR beta chain. The sample is drawn from a study of shared clonotypes between healthy human individuals. CDR1 is SGHRS and CDR2 is YFSETQ in the germline V gene. Trimming took off 4 bases at V and 6 bases at J, with 13 bases between the two ends. This CDR3 region has 13 residues. Only in-frame clones appear in the TCRdb table, and some are missing; sequencing was by immunoSEQ multiplex PCR. The sample gives some 2,500,000 clones, around 93% of which show up once; roughly 0.34% is in the top ten. The sample taken for sequencing was naive CD4+ T cells from PBMCs. Subset: CD45RA+ positively selected. This TCR derives from a man aged 18 to 30 in good health. Some clones in this sample may be carry-over from other donors' samples. The rearrangement links TRBV5-1 to TRBJ1-2; D not resolved. The CDR3 loop reads CASSQTREDGYTF. CDR3 sequence (DNA): TGCGCCAGCAGCCAAACAAGGGAGGATGGCTACACCTTC.